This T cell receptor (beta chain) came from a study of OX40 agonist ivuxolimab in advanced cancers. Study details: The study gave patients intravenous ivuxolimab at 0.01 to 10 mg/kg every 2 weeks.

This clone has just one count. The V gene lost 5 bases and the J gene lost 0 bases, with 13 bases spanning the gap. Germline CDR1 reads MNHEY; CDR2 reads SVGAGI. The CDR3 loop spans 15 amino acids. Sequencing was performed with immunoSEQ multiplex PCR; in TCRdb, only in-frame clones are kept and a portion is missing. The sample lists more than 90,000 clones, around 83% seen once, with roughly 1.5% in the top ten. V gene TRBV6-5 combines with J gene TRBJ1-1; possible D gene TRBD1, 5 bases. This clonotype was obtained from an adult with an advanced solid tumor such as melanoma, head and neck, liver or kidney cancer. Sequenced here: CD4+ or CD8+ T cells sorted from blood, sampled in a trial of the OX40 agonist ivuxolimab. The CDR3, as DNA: TGTGCCAGCAGTCACGACAGTCACATGAACACTGAAGCTTTCTTT. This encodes CASSHDSHMNTEAFF.